Listed here is a single TCR beta chain. This entry is derived from a study of blood T cell repertoires in COVID-19. Measured with immunoSEQ multiplex PCR; TCRdb has only the in-frame clones, and not every one. The sample lists about 240,000 clones, about four fifths occurring once. Germline CDR1 LNHNV, CDR2 YYDKDF (reference sequence). Losses at the gene ends were 1 base for V and 6 bases for J; bases not matched to a gene: 10. The CDR3 consists of 16 residues. The sequence came from a woman older than 75 with acute or convalescent COVID-19. Sequenced material: peripheral blood. The genes are TRBV15 and TRBJ1-2; TRBD1 aligns across 8 bases. As DNA, the CDR3 is TGTGCCACCAGCAGAGGCCGAGGACAGGGAACTGATGGCTACACCTTC. Protein sequence: CATSRGRGQGTDGYTF.